The clone carrying this T cell receptor (beta chain) was found once. Its antigen remains unknown. These data come from a study of T cell responses to AZD1222 COVID-19 vaccine. Study-wide findings and caveats: At 160-218 and 743-854, vaccine-associated CD4 TCRs were dominant, and they spanned spike. Without day 14 samples, only post-peak T cell repertoires were studied. Donors were mostly white British, more females; clonal diversity possibly underestimated. In the spike-specific TCR repertoire, nearly half reportedly target unmutated variant regions.

The CDR3 runs to 17 residues. Per germline, CDR1 SNHLY and CDR2 FYNNEI. V was clipped by 2 bases and J by 0 bases, with 16 bases between them. Using immunoSEQ multiplex PCR, the repertoire was profiled, and TCRdb retains in-frame clones only, with some absent. The sample has approximately 140,000 clones; 90% to 95% are singletons. Sequencing was performed on peripheral blood, taken on day 0 of AZD1222 vaccination. This clonotype was sampled from an adult in good health. This chain joins TRBV2 and TRBJ1-2; D gene ambiguous. CDR3 in amino acids: CASSEPAGVTANYGYTF. The CDR3 nucleotides are TGTGCCAGCAGTGAACCAGCGGGCGTCACGGCTAACTATGGCTACACCTTC.